This TCR beta chain is from a study of T cell clusters in autoimmune cytopenias. Multiplex touch-down PCR amplified TRB using TRB-A and TRB-B pools in one tube. TCRdb reanalyzed the multiplex PCR reads, giving one entry per CDR3 protein sequence and no DNA. Its listing shows roughly 12,000 distinct CDR3 sequences. Germline V lookup: CDR1 DFQATT, CDR2 SNEGSKA (reference sequence). The CDR3 is 14 residues long. TRB was amplified from roughly 250 ng of peripheral blood genomic DNA per sample. The source is a human donor with an autoimmune cytopenia or autoimmune hepatitis (not recorded which). The chain combines TRBV20-1 with TRBJ1-1; TCRdb's assignment of TRBD1 cannot be checked, as there is no DNA. Sequenced: peripheral blood. CDR3 loop: CSARAQKGRTEAFF.